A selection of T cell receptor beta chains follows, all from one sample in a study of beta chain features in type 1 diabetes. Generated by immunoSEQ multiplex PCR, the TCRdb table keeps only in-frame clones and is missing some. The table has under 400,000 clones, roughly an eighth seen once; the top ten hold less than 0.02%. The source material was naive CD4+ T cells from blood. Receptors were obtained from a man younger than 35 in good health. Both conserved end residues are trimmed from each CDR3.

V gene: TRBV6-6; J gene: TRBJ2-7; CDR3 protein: ASSPRQYNPY
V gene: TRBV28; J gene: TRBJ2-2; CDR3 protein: ASQGWSGPNTGELF
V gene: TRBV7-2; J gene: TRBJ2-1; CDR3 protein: ASSLVPTSGINEQF
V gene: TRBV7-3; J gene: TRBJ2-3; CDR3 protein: ASSSGPRGRPDTQY
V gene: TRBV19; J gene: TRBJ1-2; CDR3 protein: ASTIPRGLNYGYT
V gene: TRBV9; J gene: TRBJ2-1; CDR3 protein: ASSVSIQRLDNEQF
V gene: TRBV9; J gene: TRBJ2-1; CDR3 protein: ASSASGGTHNEQF
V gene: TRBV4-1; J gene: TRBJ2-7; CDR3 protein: ASSQEDRGSYEQY
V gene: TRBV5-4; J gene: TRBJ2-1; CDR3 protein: ASSSVAGSYNEQF
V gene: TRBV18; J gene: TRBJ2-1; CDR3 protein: ASSPLPTIPYNEQF
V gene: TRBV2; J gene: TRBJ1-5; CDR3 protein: ASRDGQGAHWGNQPQH
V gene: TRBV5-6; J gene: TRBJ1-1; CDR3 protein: ASSPRPGEAEAF
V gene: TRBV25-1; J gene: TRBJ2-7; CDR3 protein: ASSEAIAREQY
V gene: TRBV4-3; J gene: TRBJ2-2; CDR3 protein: ASSRAGGRGTGELF
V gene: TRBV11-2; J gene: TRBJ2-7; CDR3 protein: ASSQGLAGRSSYEQY
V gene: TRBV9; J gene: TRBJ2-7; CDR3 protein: ASSADRVEQY
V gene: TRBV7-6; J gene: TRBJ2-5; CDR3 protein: ASSVSGGRATQY
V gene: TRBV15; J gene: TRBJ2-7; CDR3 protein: ATSGLPTGGLYEQY
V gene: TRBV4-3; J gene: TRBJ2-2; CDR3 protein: ASSQDEWGAGFSGELF
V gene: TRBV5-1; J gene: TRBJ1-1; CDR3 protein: ASSLGTMNTEAF
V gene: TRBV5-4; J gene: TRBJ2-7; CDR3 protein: ASTLGTGQPHYEQY
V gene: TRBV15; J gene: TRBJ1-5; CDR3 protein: ATSQQLLQPQH
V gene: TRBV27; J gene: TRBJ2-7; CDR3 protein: ASKRAGTGYEQY
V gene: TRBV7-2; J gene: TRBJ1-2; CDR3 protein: ASSLMTGAGGGYT
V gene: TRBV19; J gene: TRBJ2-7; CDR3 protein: ASRQTDRVVSEQY